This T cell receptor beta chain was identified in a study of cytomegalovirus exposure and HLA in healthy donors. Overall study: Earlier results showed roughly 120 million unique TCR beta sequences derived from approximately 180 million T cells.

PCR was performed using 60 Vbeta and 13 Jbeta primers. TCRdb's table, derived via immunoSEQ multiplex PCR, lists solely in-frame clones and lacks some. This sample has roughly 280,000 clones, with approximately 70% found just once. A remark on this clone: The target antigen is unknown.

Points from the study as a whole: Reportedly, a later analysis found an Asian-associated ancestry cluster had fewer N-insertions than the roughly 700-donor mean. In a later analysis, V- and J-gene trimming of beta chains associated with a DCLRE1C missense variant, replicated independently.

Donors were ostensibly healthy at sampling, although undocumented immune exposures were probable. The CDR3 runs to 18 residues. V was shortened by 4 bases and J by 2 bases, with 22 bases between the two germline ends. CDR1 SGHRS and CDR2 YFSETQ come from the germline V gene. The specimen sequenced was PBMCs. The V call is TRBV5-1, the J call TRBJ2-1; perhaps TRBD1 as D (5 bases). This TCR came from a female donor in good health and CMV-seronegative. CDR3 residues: CASSGALILDRTYNEQFF. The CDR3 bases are TGCGCCAGCAGCGGGGCACTTATTCTGGATAGGACCTACAATGAGCAGTTCTTC.